These 30 T cell receptor beta chains originate from one sample sequenced in a study of shared T cell receptors in the human thymus. Clones were sequenced by immunoSEQ multiplex PCR, and TCRdb holds only the in-frame ones, with some missing. The repertoire holds about 660,000 clones, with 88% as singletons. These data were also reused for a study on human thymus T cells.

Sequenced input: thymocytes. The receptor set was obtained from a boy younger than two with a congenital heart defect.

This rearrangement joins TRBV4-3 to TRBJ2-3; 7 bases agree with TRBD2. The CDR3 is made up of 19 amino acids. Germline trimming cut 0 bases from V and 0 bases from J; bases unmatched to any gene: 12. The germline CDR1 and CDR2 sequences are LGHNA and YSLEER. Written as DNA, the CDR3 is TGCGCCAGCAGCCAAGACTCGGGAGGACTCGAGGGAAGCACAGATACGCAGTATTTT. Amino acid sequence: CASSQDSGGLEGSTDTQYF.

The chain recombines TRBV5-4 with TRBJ2-7; 9 bases line up with TRBD1. Unmatched junction bases numbered 5, after V lost 4 bases and J lost 6 bases. Germline CDR1 is SGHNT and CDR2 is YYREEE (reference sequence). CDR3 length: 13 amino acids. The CDR3 sequence is CASSRGTGIEQYF. CDR3 nucleotides: TGTGCCAGCAGCCGCGGGACAGGGATCGAGCAGTACTTC.

V usage is TRBV28 and J usage is TRBJ2-3; the match to TRBD2 covers 7 bases. V gave up 2 bases and J gave up 1 base; unmatched junction bases: 6. The CDR3 is 16 residues long. Germline CDR1 and CDR2: MDHEN and SYDVKM. The CDR3: CASSLAPSGRTDTQYF. Here the CDR3 DNA reads TGTGCCAGCAGTTTAGCCCCTAGCGGACGCACAGATACGCAGTATTTT.

This clone has just one count. CDR3 DNA: TGTGCCAGCCTGGGACTAGCGGGTTACTACGAGCAGTACTTC. Translating it yields CASLGLAGYYEQYF. This chain connects TRBV2 to TRBJ2-7, with 12 bases aligning to TRBD2. From germline, CDR1 is SNHLY and CDR2 FYNNEI. There are 14 residues in the CDR3. J was trimmed by 3 bases and V by 8 bases; bases with no gene match: 5.

This chain links TRBV5-4 with TRBJ1-2; D might be TRBD1 (5 bases). From germline, CDR1 is SGHNT and CDR2 YYREEE (reference sequence). V lost 4 bases and J 0 bases, leaving 16 bases between the germline ends. This CDR3 spans 16 amino acids. Written as DNA, the CDR3 is TGTGCCAGCAGCCTAGGCAGGGAGGGAGCTAACTATGGCTACACCTTC. It is translated as CASSLGREGANYGYTF.

The gene calls are TRBV4-3 and TRBJ1-5; 10 bases match TRBD1. The CDR3 consists of 17 residues. Per the germline V gene, CDR1 is LGHNA and CDR2 is YSLEER. The junction had 4 bases not matched to a gene; V was cut back by 0 bases and J by 2 bases. CDR3 sequence reads: CASSQDQGTGGNQPQHF. In DNA, the CDR3 is TGCGCCAGCAGCCAAGACCAAGGGACAGGGGGCAATCAGCCCCAGCATTTT.

Only one count was recorded for this clone. The chain is built from TRBV12-5 and TRBJ2-1, with D maybe TRBD1 (5 bases). Germline V gives CDR1 LGHNT, CDR2 FRNRAP. The V gene lost 9 bases and the J gene lost 3 bases, with 15 bases spanning the gap. The CDR3 is 14 residues long. The CDR3 loop reads CASAPSGHYNEQFF. The CDR3 region has the DNA TGTGCTAGCGCTCCGTCAGGGCACTACAATGAGCAGTTCTTC.

The chain recombines TRBV5-1 with TRBJ2-7; 12 bases are shared with TRBD2. The V and J ends lost 4 bases and 5 bases, in that order; junction bases with no gene match: 7. There are 15 residues in the CDR3. Germline V CDR1 and CDR2: SGHRS, YFSETQ. This chain's CDR3 is CASSLPSGRGDEQYF. The CDR3 region has the DNA TGCGCCAGCAGCCTGCCTAGCGGGAGGGGGGACGAGCAGTACTTC.

V gene TRBV4-3 combines with J gene TRBJ2-3, with 11 bases lining up with TRBD2. Germline-derived CDR1 and CDR2 are LGHNA and YSLEER. Trimming removed 4 bases from V and 4 bases from J; junction bases left unmatched: 13. The CDR3 runs to 18 residues. The CDR3 protein is CASSPLLAGGRGPDTQYF. In DNA form, the CDR3 reads TGCGCCAGCAGCCCTTTGCTAGCGGGAGGAAGGGGTCCAGATACGCAGTATTTT.

The CDR3 reads CASSSVRQGPNTEAFF. CDR3 in DNA: TGTGCCAGCAGTTCCGTCAGACAGGGGCCGAACACTGAAGCTTTCTTT. The chain is built from TRBV28 and TRBJ1-1; 8 positions match TRBD1. The V gene end was trimmed by 4 bases and the J gene end by 1 base; junction bases not matched to a gene: 8. CDR3 length: 16 residues. Germline V lookup: CDR1 MDHEN, CDR2 SYDVKM.

V is TRBV6-5 and J is TRBJ1-5; the match to TRBD1 covers 7 bases. Germline loops: CDR1 MNHEY, CDR2 SVGAGI. After removal of 6 bases from V and 4 bases from J, the junction contained 6 bases not matched to a gene. This CDR3 comprises 14 residues. CDR3 sequence: CASRNRGPNQPQHF. The CDR3 DNA follows: TGTGCCAGCAGGAACAGGGGCCCGAATCAGCCCCAGCATTTT.

The chain recombines TRBV7-2 with TRBJ2-7; D is unclear. The CDR3 has 13 residues. V was pared by 0 bases and J by 5 bases, with 8 bases between. Germline-derived CDR1 and CDR2 are SGHTA and FQGNSA. CDR3 loop: CASSLARSNEQYF. CDR3 sequence (DNA): TGTGCCAGCAGCTTAGCCCGTAGTAACGAGCAGTACTTC. Variable domain in full (rest from reference TRBV7-2 and TRBJ2-7): GAGVSQSPSNKVTEKGKDVELRCDPISGHTALYWYRQSLGQGLEFLIYFQGNSAPDKSGLPSDRFSAERTGGSVSTLTIQRTQQEDSAVYLCASSLARSNEQYFGPGTRLTVT.

The V call is TRBV25-1, the J call TRBJ2-1; no reliable D call. The CDR3 is 13 amino acids. The V gene's germline CDR1 is MGHDK and CDR2 SYGVNS. With 2 bases removed from V and 8 bases from J, the gap between germline ends came to 10 bases. DNA for the CDR3: TGTGCCAGCAGTGAACGCGCCTTCCATGAGCAGTTCTTC. Its translation is CASSERAFHEQFF.

This chain connects TRBV28 to TRBJ2-4; D possibly corresponds to TRBD2 (5 bases). Trimming took off 5 bases at V and 4 bases at J, with 15 bases between the two ends. The CDR3 contains 15 residues. The germline CDR1 and CDR2 sequences are MDHEN and SYDVKM. CDR3 sequence: CASSTPGWVKNIQYF. The DNA of the CDR3 is TGTGCCAGCAGTACCCCGGGGTGGGTGAAAAACATTCAGTACTTC.

V gene TRBV10-1 combines with J gene TRBJ1-3; 9 bases align to TRBD1. CDR1 WNHNN and CDR2 SYGVQD come from the germline V gene (reference sequence). The junction had 13 bases not matched to a gene; V was cut back by 3 bases and J by 4 bases. The CDR3 is made up of 18 amino acids. The CDR3 here is CASSDLPRTGEFGNTIYF. CDR3 coding DNA: TGCGCCAGCAGTGATCTACCTCGGACAGGGGAGTTCGGAAACACCATATATTTT.

This rearrangement joins TRBV19 to TRBJ2-7; a possible D gene is TRBD1 (5 bases). This CDR3 is 12 amino acids long. Germline V gene data show CDR1 as LNHDA and CDR2 as SQIVND (reference sequence). V was clipped by 5 bases and J by 4 bases, with 9 bases between them. The CDR3 region is CASSQGMYEQYF. For the CDR3, the DNA is TGTGCCAGTAGTCAGGGAATGTACGAGCAGTACTTC.

This clone was counted a single time. V is TRBV20-1 and J is TRBJ2-1, with D possibly TRBD1 on 5 matching bases. From germline, CDR1 is DFQATT and CDR2 SNEGSKA (reference sequence). Trimming removed 5 bases from V and 5 bases from J, with 7 bases in between. CDR3 length: 11 amino acids. CDR3 loop: CSALQDNEQFF. DNA for the CDR3: TGCAGTGCTCTACAGGACAATGAGCAGTTCTTC.

V usage is TRBV6-6 and J usage is TRBJ2-4, with 9 bases matching TRBD2. CDR3 length equals 15 residues. Trimming cost V 6 bases and J 8 bases; bases outside gene matches: 11. The germline V gene encodes CDR1 MNHNY and CDR2 SVGAGI (reference sequence). CDR3 bases: TGTGCCAGCAGACGCGGACTAGCGACGACCGACATTCAGTACTTC. Its translation: CASRRGLATTDIQYF.

The chain carries TRBV28 and TRBJ2-7; 11 positions agree with TRBD1. Germline V gene sequence: CDR1 MDHEN, CDR2 SYDVKM. The ends lost 3 bases at V and 5 bases at J; junction bases unmatched: 6. The CDR3 is 15 amino acids. CDR3 loop: CASSFHGQGAHEQYF. CDR3 DNA: TGTGCCAGCAGTTTCCACGGACAGGGGGCCCACGAGCAGTACTTC.

The gene calls are TRBV7-9 and TRBJ2-1, with D tentatively TRBD2 (6 bases). Trimming took 1 base from V and 4 from J, leaving 11 bases between them. Germline values: CDR1 SEHNR, CDR2 FQNEAQ (reference sequence). CDR3 length: 15 amino acids. The CDR3 DNA is TGTGCCAGCAGCTTAGAGGTTCGGGGGTACAATGAGCAGTTCTTC. Translation: CASSLEVRGYNEQFF. Variable domain in full (rest from reference TRBV7-9 and TRBJ2-1): DTGVSQNPRHKITKRGQNVTFRCDPISEHNRLYWYRQTLGQGPEFLTYFQNEAQLEKSRLLSDRFSAERPKGSFSTLEIQRTEQGDSAMYLCASSLEVRGYNEQFFGPGTRLTVL.

The chain combines TRBV28 with TRBJ1-5; 12 positions match TRBD1. J lost 4 bases, V lost 6 bases, and 1 base had no gene match. Germline CDR1 reads MDHEN; CDR2 reads SYDVKM. The CDR3 spans 14 residues. The CDR3 bases are TGTGCCAGCAGGGGACAGGGGGCAAATCAGCCCCAGCATTTT. This encodes CASRGQGANQPQHF.

The rearrangement links TRBV5-1 to TRBJ2-7, with 8 positions matching TRBD2. V trimming: 3 bases; J trimming: 2 bases; junction bases outside the gene matches: 7. The CDR3 is made up of 15 amino acids. Germline V gene lookup returns CDR1 SGHRS and CDR2 YFSETQ. CDR3 sequence (DNA): TGCGCCAGCAGCTCGAGCGGGAGTGGCACCTACGAGCAGTACTTC. As protein: CASSSSGSGTYEQYF.

The J gene is TRBJ1-4, the V gene TRBV19; D ambiguous. Germline CDR1 is LNHDA and CDR2 is SQIVND (reference sequence). This CDR3 comprises 17 residues. Trimming took 2 bases from V and 0 from J, leaving 13 bases between them. The chain's CDR3 is CASSIRAPTTTNEKLFF. In DNA, the CDR3 is TGTGCCAGTAGTATAAGGGCCCCGACTACAACTAATGAAAAACTGTTTTTT.

V is TRBV6-1 and J is TRBJ2-7; tentatively, D is TRBD1 (5 bases). V shed 10 bases and J shed 7 bases, with 17 bases lying between them. CDR3 length equals 12 residues. Per germline, CDR1 MNHNS and CDR2 SASEGT. The CDR3 region has the DNA TGTGCCATTATCAAGGGCAGGGCAGAGCAGTACTTC. Translation gives CAIIKGRAEQYF.

The chain couples TRBV25-1 to TRBJ2-4, with 7 bases aligning to TRBD1. The CDR3 runs to 11 residues. CDR1 MGHDK and CDR2 SYGVNS come from the germline V gene. Trimming at V came to 1 base and at J to 15 bases, leaving 3 bases not matched to a gene. CDR3 bases: TGTGCCAGCAGTGAATTGGACAGGTGGTACTTC. This translates into CASSELDRWYF.

The chain is built from TRBV11-2 and TRBJ2-2; D gene uncertain. Trimming removed 3 bases from V and 7 bases from J, with 6 bases in between. CDR1 and CDR2 (germline): SGHAT, FQNNGV. This CDR3 contains 12 residues. In DNA, the CDR3 is TGTGCCAGCAGCTTCCGTTACGGGGAGCTGTTTTTT. Translated, it gives CASSFRYGELFF.

The gene calls are TRBV7-4 and TRBJ2-1; 13 bases agree with TRBD2. The length of the CDR3 is 17 residues. Per germline, CDR1 SGHVT and CDR2 SQSDAQ. Germline trimming cut 1 base from V and 5 bases from J; bases unmatched to any gene: 5. The CDR3 protein is CASSLGTSGSGHNEQFF. Here the CDR3 DNA reads TGTGCCAGCAGCTTAGGGACTAGCGGGAGTGGGCACAATGAGCAGTTCTTC. Full variable domain (missing parts from reference TRBV7-4 and TRBJ2-1): GAGVSQSPRYKVAKRGRDVALRCDSISGHVTLYWYRQTLGQGSEVLTYSQSDAQRDKSGRPSGRFSAERPERSVSTLKIQRTEQGDSAVYLCASSLGTSGSGHNEQFFGPGTRLTVL.

The V gene is TRBV18, the J gene TRBJ2-7; 7 bases are shared with TRBD2. Trimming at V came to 0 bases and at J to 0 bases, leaving 11 bases not matched to a gene. The germline V gene has CDR1 KGHSH and CDR2 LQKENI. The CDR3 sequence is 18 residues long. The CDR3 region is CASSPPRQLANDSYEQYF. Written as DNA, the CDR3 is TGTGCCAGCTCACCACCGAGGCAACTAGCGAACGACTCCTACGAGCAGTACTTC.

The rearrangement links TRBV27 to TRBJ2-7; TRBD2 matches 13 bases. Germline V CDR1 and CDR2: MNHEY, SMNVEV (reference sequence). The CDR3 length is 15 residues. Germline trimming cut 6 bases from V and 6 bases from J; bases unmatched to any gene: 8. The CDR3 protein is CASSLGLAGVAEQYF. The CDR3 coding sequence is TGTGCCAGCAGCCTAGGACTAGCGGGAGTTGCCGAGCAGTACTTC.

The gene calls are TRBV10-3 and TRBJ1-2, with D uncertain. Germline lookup yields CDR1 ENHRY and CDR2 SYGVKD. This CDR3 comprises 12 residues. Trimming cost V 3 bases and J 3 bases, with 5 bases left between them. The CDR3 sequence: CAISERDYGYTF. In DNA, the CDR3 is TGTGCCATCAGTGAACGGGACTATGGCTACACCTTC.